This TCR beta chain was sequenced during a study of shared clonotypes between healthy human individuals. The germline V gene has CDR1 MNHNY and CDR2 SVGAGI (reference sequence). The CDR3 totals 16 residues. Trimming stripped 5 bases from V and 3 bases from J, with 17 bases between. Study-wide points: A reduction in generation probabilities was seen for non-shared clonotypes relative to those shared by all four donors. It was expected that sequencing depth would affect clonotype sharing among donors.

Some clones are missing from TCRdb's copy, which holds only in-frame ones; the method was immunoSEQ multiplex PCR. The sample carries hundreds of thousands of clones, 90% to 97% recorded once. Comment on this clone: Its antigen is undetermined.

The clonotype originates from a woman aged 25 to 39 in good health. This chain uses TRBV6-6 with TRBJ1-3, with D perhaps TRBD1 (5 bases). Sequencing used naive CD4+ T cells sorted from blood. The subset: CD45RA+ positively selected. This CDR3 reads CASSQLGTPDGNTIYF. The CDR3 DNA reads TGTGCCAGCAGTCAACTAGGGACGCCTGATGGAAACACCATATATTTT.